Listed here are 3 T cell receptor beta chains from one sample, sequenced in a study of TIL therapy for anti-PD-1-resistant metastatic lung cancer. The immunoSEQ assay was v3. This table comes from immunoSEQ multiplex PCR, and its TCRdb copy is limited to in-frame clones, with some not included. The sample lists fewer than 65,000 clones; more than 80% were seen once. Regarding time point: pre-treatment sample, taken before nivolumab and TIL therapy. The sample consisted of blood, taken at baseline. The receptors shown here come from a person aged 25 to 80 with non-small cell lung cancer.

This clone turned up a few times. V usage is TRBV6-2 or TRBV6-3 and J usage is TRBJ2-7, with 9 bases lining up with TRBD2. CDR1 MNHEY and CDR2 SVGEGT come from the germline V gene. The CDR3 spans 14 residues. V was pared by 2 bases and J by 2 bases, with 1 base of the junction left unmatched. The CDR3: CASSYGGRAYEQYF. The CDR3 nucleotides are TGTGCCAGCAGTTACGGCGGGAGGGCCTACGAGCAGTACTTC.

The chain combines TRBV7-9 with TRBJ2-3, with D perhaps TRBD2 (5 bases). The CDR3 consists of 15 residues. Trimming removed 5 bases at V and 0 bases at J, with 12 bases between. CDR1 and CDR2 (germline): SEHNR, FQNEAQ (reference sequence). The CDR3 loop reads CASSARSGSTDTQYF. In nucleotides, the CDR3 is TGTGCCAGCAGCGCTCGGAGCGGTAGCACAGATACGCAGTATTTT.

The V and J genes are TRBV6-5 and TRBJ1-1; D not resolved. The V gene's germline CDR1 is MNHEY and CDR2 SVGAGI. Trimming left V 2 bases short and J 4 bases short, with 11 bases between. The CDR3 covers 14 residues. The CDR3 here is CASSYGSGGTEAFF. The CDR3 bases are TGTGCCAGCAGTTACGGGTCGGGTGGCACTGAAGCTTTCTTT.